This TCR beta chain comes out of a study of blood T cell repertoires in COVID-19. Across the whole study: Acute and convalescent COVID-19 samples came from the United States, Italy and Spain. T cells, B-cell-depleted T cells, or PBMCs supplied cDNA or gDNA.

The germline V and J ends were trimmed by 5 bases and 0 bases, with 17 bases remaining between them. The CDR3 spans 17 residues. Germline V gene data show CDR1 as LNHDA and CDR2 as SQIVND (reference sequence). The table came from immunoSEQ multiplex PCR; TCRdb's copy has only in-frame clones and leaves some out. The sample records roughly 190,000 clones, about 88% being singletons. The participants were between about 18 and 100 years old and came from under 25 US areas. Participants' own reports of clinical history determined their cohort assignment. This chain connects TRBV19 to TRBJ2-1, with a weak D call TRBD1 (6 bases). The specimen was PBMCs or T cells enriched from blood (not recorded which). This TCR was sampled from a woman aged 25-40 years who had recovered from COVID-19. This CDR3 reads CASSGPTSGHSYNEQFF. CDR3 sequence (DNA): TGTGCCAGTAGTGGCCCCACCTCGGGACACTCCTACAATGAGCAGTTCTTC.